A single sample is the source of the 30 T cell receptor beta chains below, sequenced in a study of blood T cells in healthy people across ages. The use of a sample-barcoded 5' primer and a J-beta primer mix characterized a second PCR of about 7 to 12 cycles. TCRdb fed the 5' RACE reads into MiXCR, producing one record per CDR3 protein. The sample comprises about 770,000 distinct CDR3 sequences, about 42% of which are singletons, and around 18% rests with the top ten. The sample taken for sequencing was blood. These TCRs come from a man aged 60-69 years in good health.

CDR3 sequence: CASSAGQGNAEAFF. The CDR3 DNA follows: TGCGCCAGCAGCGCAGGACAGGGAAACGCTGAAGCTTTCTTT. The rearrangement joins TRBV5-1 to TRBJ1-1; 8 positions agree with TRBD1. Trimming cost V 4 bases and J 6 bases; bases outside gene matches: 8. Germline-derived CDR1 and CDR2 are SGHRS and YFSETQ. This CDR3 region has 14 residues. The variable domain in full, completed from reference TRBV5-1 and TRBJ1-1, reads KAGVTQTPRYLIKTRGQQVTLSCSPISGHRSVSWYQQTPGQGLQFLFEYFSETQRNKGNFPGRFSGRQFSNSRSEMNVSTLELGDSALYLCASSAGQGNAEAFFGQGTRLTVV.

This clonotype was counted at least ten times. The V call is TRBV29-1, the J call TRBJ2-5; D is unresolved. The CDR3 spans 11 residues. The V and J ends lost 6 bases and 5 bases respectively, with 10 bases between them. The germline V gene has CDR1 SQVTM and CDR2 ANQGSEA. CDR3 loop: CSVQYGETQYF. The CDR3 nucleotides are TGCAGCGTGCAATATGGGGAGACCCAGTACTTC.

This clonotype showed up just a few times. The chain joins TRBV6-5 to TRBJ2-5; D is ambiguous. The tail of the sequence fits TRBJ2-7 better, so the J call may be wrong. CDR3 length: 12 residues. CDR1 is MNHEY, CDR2 SVGAGI, per germline. The DNA for the CDR3 is TGTGCCAGCAGGGGATGGAAGAACGAGCAGTACTTC. It yields the protein CASRGWKNEQYF.

The rearrangement joins TRBV20-1 to TRBJ2-3; D is perhaps TRBD2 (5 bases). V was cut by 5 bases and J by 7 bases, with 19 bases left in between. The CDR3 is 14 residues long. Per the germline V gene, CDR1 is DFQATT and CDR2 is SNEGSKA (reference sequence). CDR3 sequence (DNA): TGCAGTGCTGAACTGGAGGTCCCTAGGAATACGCAGTATTTT. Protein sequence: CSAELEVPRNTQYF.

This clonotype appeared a few times. This chain joins TRBV7-6 and TRBJ1-4, with D possibly TRBD1 on 6 matching bases. The CDR3 spans 15 residues. Germline lookup yields CDR1 SGHVS and CDR2 FNYEAQ. V dropped 1 base and J dropped 7 bases, with 13 bases sitting between them. CDR3 in amino acids: CASSLGGARGEKLFF. The CDR3 nucleotides read TGTGCCAGCAGCTTAGGGGGGGCCAGAGGTGAAAAACTGTTTTTT.

V and J are TRBV5-1 and TRBJ2-2; tentative D call: TRBD1 (6 bases). This CDR3 has 15 amino acids. CDR1 is SGHRS, CDR2 YFSETQ, per germline. Trimming took 1 base from V and 5 from J, leaving 12 bases between them. CDR3 residues: CASSLLGAETGELFF. CDR3 DNA: TGCGCCAGCAGCTTGCTGGGGGCGGAAACCGGGGAGCTGTTTTTT.

The chain carries TRBV10-3 and TRBJ2-7, with TRBD1 as a possible D gene (6 bases). Germline CDR1 is ENHRY and CDR2 is SYGVKD. This CDR3 comprises 16 residues. The V gene lost 6 bases and the J gene lost 2 bases, with 20 bases spanning the gap. CDR3 coding DNA: TGTGCCATCAGCGAAGGGGCCAGGGGCCCTCCCTACGAGCAGTACTTC. It is translated as CAISEGARGPPYEQYF.

J is TRBJ2-7 and V is TRBV9; D gene uncertain. The CDR3 covers 14 residues. Trimming shortened V by 2 bases and J by 6 bases, and 15 bases separated the two germline ends. From germline, CDR1 is SGDLS and CDR2 YYNGEE. The CDR3 is CASSVGATLGEQYF. CDR3 DNA: TGTGCCAGCAGCGTTGGAGCTACGCTCGGCGAGCAGTACTTC. Full variable domain (outside the CDR3, taken from reference TRBV9 and TRBJ2-7): DSGVTQTPKHLITATGQRVTLRCSPRSGDLSVYWYQQSLDQGLQFLIQYYNGEERAKGNILERFSAQQFPDLHSELNLSSLELGDSALYFCASSVGATLGEQYFGPGTRLTVT.

The count of this clonotype is one. The chain recombines TRBV5-4 with TRBJ2-7; 8 bases match TRBD2. Per germline, CDR1 SGHNT and CDR2 YYREEE (reference sequence). The CDR3 has 15 residues. V was clipped by 4 bases and J by 4 bases; unmatched bases: 10. CDR3 sequence: CASSPVAGTSYEQYF. The DNA for the CDR3 is TGTGCCAGCAGCCCGGTAGCGGGAACTAGTTACGAGCAGTACTTC.

The rearrangement links TRBV29-1 to TRBJ2-2; possible D gene TRBD1, 6 bases. The CDR3 covers 13 residues. With 3 bases removed from V and 6 bases from J, the gap between germline ends came to 11 bases. CDR1 and CDR2 (germline): SQVTM, ANQGSEA. DNA for the CDR3: TGCAGCGTTGACAGGGCAGGGGCCGGGGAGCTGTTTTTT. Protein: CSVDRAGAGELFF.

The genes are TRBV4-1 and TRBJ2-1; no definite D call. Germline values: CDR1 MGHRA, CDR2 YSYEKL. The V gene lost 3 bases and the J gene lost 4 bases, with 10 bases spanning the gap. The CDR3 is made up of 14 amino acids. The CDR3 DNA sequence: TGCGCCAGCAGCCATGAAGGAGTGTACAATGAGCAGTTCTTC. Translating gives CASSHEGVYNEQFF.

The rearrangement uses TRBV14 and TRBJ2-1; unclear D gene. This CDR3 region has 14 residues. Deletions cut 0 bases from V and 13 bases from J, with 16 bases between. Germline assignment: CDR1 SGHDN and CDR2 FVKESK. The chain's CDR3 is CASSQDWQQETQFF. The CDR3 region has the DNA TGTGCCAGCAGCCAAGATTGGCAGCAAGAGACCCAGTTCTTC.

This clonotype has more than one count but fewer than ten. V and J are TRBV6-5 and TRBJ2-5; 10 nucleotides line up with TRBD1. CDR3 length: 14 amino acids. Trimming cost V 2 bases and J 5 bases; bases outside gene matches: 2. Germline CDR1 and CDR2: MNHEY and SVGAGI. This chain's CDR3 is CASSYDRGRETQYF. The CDR3 region has the DNA TGTGCCAGCAGTTACGACAGGGGGCGTGAGACCCAGTACTTC.

This clonotype has more than one count but fewer than ten. CDR3 in DNA: TGTGCCAGCAGCCCCGGACTAGCGGGGGCAGATACGCAGTATTTT. The encoded protein is CASSPGLAGADTQYF. The chain employs TRBV7-6 and TRBJ2-3; 13 nucleotides agree with TRBD2. Germline-derived CDR1 and CDR2 are SGHVS and FNYEAQ. The V gene end was trimmed by 5 bases and the J gene end by 4 bases; junction bases not matched to a gene: 3. The CDR3 sequence is 15 residues long.

The CDR3, as DNA: TGTGCCAGCAGTTACAATGGGGGGAACACTGAAGCTTTCTTT. Protein product: CASSYNGGNTEAFF. The V gene is TRBV6-2 or TRBV6-3, the J gene TRBJ1-1, with D possibly matching TRBD1 (5 bases). This CDR3 comprises 14 residues. Trimming removed 2 bases from V and 1 base from J, with 8 bases in between. CDR1 and CDR2 from the germline V gene are MNHEY and SVGEGT.

The gene calls are TRBV6-2 or TRBV6-3 and TRBJ2-3; no firm D call. CDR3 length: 11 amino acids. Trimming pared 6 bases from V and 11 bases from J, leaving 12 bases between. Germline V gives CDR1 MNHEY, CDR2 SVGEGT. The CDR3 spells CASRLGSEQYF. In DNA, the CDR3 is TGTGCCAGCAGGCTGGGTAGTGAGCAGTATTTT.

The gene calls are TRBV11-3 and TRBJ2-3, with 7 bases that match TRBD1. V was clipped by 5 bases and J by 2 bases; unmatched bases: 13. This CDR3 comprises 17 residues. Germline-derived CDR1 and CDR2 are SGHNT and YENEEA. The CDR3: CASSLQISTGNTDTQYF. CDR3 DNA: TGTGCCAGCAGCCTACAAATATCGACAGGGAACACAGATACGCAGTATTTT.

This clonotype was observed a handful of times. The rearrangement joins TRBV28 to TRBJ2-1; a weak D match, TRBD2 (6 bases). With 3 bases removed from V and 5 bases from J, the gap between germline ends came to 8 bases. Germline CDR1 is MDHEN and CDR2 is SYDVKM. The CDR3 contains 13 residues. The CDR3 nucleotides are TGTGCCAGCAGTTTCGGCGGGGACAATGAGCAGTTCTTC. Encoded protein: CASSFGGDNEQFF.

This clonotype came up many times. This rearrangement joins TRBV20-1 to TRBJ2-1; tentative D call: TRBD2 (6 bases). V was pared by 5 bases and J by 6 bases, with 11 bases between. CDR1 and CDR2 from the germline V gene are DFQATT and SNEGSKA (reference sequence). The length of the CDR3 is 12 residues. The CDR3 loop reads CSASREFNEQFF. The CDR3 DNA is TGCAGTGCTTCCCGGGAGTTCAATGAGCAGTTCTTC.

This clonotype came up a few times. The limits of the CDR3 on the DNA are not certain, so only TCRdb's listed CDR3 is given. V gene TRBV30 combines with J gene TRBJ2-7; no check of the table's D call, TRBD1, against the DNA was made. Germline V gives CDR1 GTSNPN, CDR2 SVGIG (reference sequence). From its first to its last residue, the CDR3 has 13 amino acids. The CDR3 sequence is CAWSLDKAYEQYF.

On this clonotype: One junction end does not reproduce the germline sequence, and a read error may be involved. The rearrangement joins TRBV5-6 to TRBJ2-3; D possibly corresponds to TRBD2 (6 bases). Germline V CDR1 and CDR2: SGHDT, YYEEEE. The length of the CDR3 is 15 residues. The CDR3 DNA is TGTGCCAGCAGCTTGGCCGACGGGAGCACAAATACGCAGTATTTT. Protein sequence: CASSLADGSTNTQYF.

This clonotype has just a few counts. The V call is TRBV7-2, the J call TRBJ2-5; D perhaps matches TRBD2 (6 bases). V lost 5 bases and J 4 bases, leaving 14 bases between the germline ends. Germline lookup yields CDR1 SGHTA and CDR2 FQGNSA. The CDR3 covers 14 residues. CDR3 protein: CASSAIAGTETQYF. CDR3 coding DNA: TGTGCCAGCAGCGCAATTGCGGGGACAGAGACCCAGTACTTC.

This clonotype was seen only a few times. The chain links TRBV2 to TRBJ2-5; D is ambiguous. From germline, CDR1 is SNHLY and CDR2 FYNNEI. This CDR3 contains 15 residues. Trimming left V 0 bases short and J 3 bases short, with 11 bases between. This CDR3 is CASSEAGNSKETQYF. The CDR3 bases are TGTGCCAGCAGTGAAGCAGGGAACAGCAAAGAGACCCAGTACTTC.

This clonotype occurred a few times. This sequence joins TRBV4-3 and TRBJ1-1; D remains ambiguous. CDR1 and CDR2 from the germline V gene are LGHNA and YSLEER. The CDR3 runs to 13 residues. V shed 0 bases and J shed 7 bases, with 9 bases lying between them. The CDR3 coding sequence is TGCGCCAGCAGCCAAGATGTGGGGTATGAAGCTTTCTTT. This gives the protein CASSQDVGYEAFF.

The CDR3 coding sequence is TGTGCCACCAGCAGAGACAGGACAATCTACGAGCAGTACTTC. Translation: CATSRDRTIYEQYF. The J gene is TRBJ2-4, the V gene TRBV15; D possibly corresponds to TRBD1 (5 bases). The J call may be mistaken, given a closer DNA end match to TRBJ2-7. CDR1 is LNHNV and CDR2 is YYDKDF in the germline V gene (reference sequence). The CDR3 has 14 residues.

This chain joins TRBV30 and TRBJ2-6; D unresolved. This CDR3 comprises 15 residues. Germline V CDR1 and CDR2: GTSNPN, SVGIG (reference sequence). V was trimmed by 2 bases and J by 0 bases, leaving 8 bases between them. CDR3 region: CAWSHGGSGANVLTF. The CDR3 nucleotides are TGTGCCTGGAGTCACGGTGGCTCTGGGGCCAACGTCCTGACTTTC.

V and J are TRBV5-1 and TRBJ2-1, with D perhaps matching TRBD2 (6 bases). Trimming removed 2 bases from V and 7 bases from J, with 13 bases in between. The CDR3 is 14 amino acids. Germline assignment: CDR1 SGHRS and CDR2 YFSETQ. CDR3 coding DNA: TGCGCCAGCAGCTTTCCGGGGGTTTTTAATGAGCAGTTCTTC. Protein sequence: CASSFPGVFNEQFF. The whole variable domain, remainder taken from reference TRBV5-1 and TRBJ2-1, is KAGVTQTPRYLIKTRGQQVTLSCSPISGHRSVSWYQQTPGQGLQFLFEYFSETQRNKGNFPGRFSGRQFSNSRSEMNVSTLELGDSALYLCASSFPGVFNEQFFGPGTRLTVL.

This clonotype came up a few times. The chain combines TRBV7-2 with TRBJ2-7, with 8 bases lining up with TRBD1. V lost 3 bases to trimming and J lost 7 bases; unmatched junction nucleotides: 11. CDR3 length: 15 residues. The germline gives CDR1 SGHTA, CDR2 FQGNSA. CDR3 nucleotide sequence: TGTGCCAGCAGCTTGCACCGGGACAGGCCCTCGGAGCAGTACTTC. This gives the protein CASSLHRDRPSEQYF.

This clonotype was seen more than once but under ten times. The V gene is TRBV15, the J gene TRBJ2-7; 8 nucleotides align to TRBD2. The CDR3 is 13 residues long. CDR1 and CDR2 (germline): LNHNV, YYDKDF (reference sequence). V shed 5 bases and J 4 bases; nucleotides not matched to a gene: 4. CDR3 residues: CATSLREGYEQYF. CDR3 sequence (DNA): TGTGCCACCAGCCTCCGGGAGGGGTACGAGCAGTACTTC.

The gene calls are TRBV12-3 or TRBV12-4 and TRBJ1-1; unclear D gene. Trimming cost V 5 bases and J 11 bases, with 15 bases left between them. There are 12 residues in the CDR3. Written as DNA, the CDR3 is TGTGCCAGCAGTCAATCCAACAGAGCCGCTTTCTTT. Its protein product is CASSQSNRAAFF.